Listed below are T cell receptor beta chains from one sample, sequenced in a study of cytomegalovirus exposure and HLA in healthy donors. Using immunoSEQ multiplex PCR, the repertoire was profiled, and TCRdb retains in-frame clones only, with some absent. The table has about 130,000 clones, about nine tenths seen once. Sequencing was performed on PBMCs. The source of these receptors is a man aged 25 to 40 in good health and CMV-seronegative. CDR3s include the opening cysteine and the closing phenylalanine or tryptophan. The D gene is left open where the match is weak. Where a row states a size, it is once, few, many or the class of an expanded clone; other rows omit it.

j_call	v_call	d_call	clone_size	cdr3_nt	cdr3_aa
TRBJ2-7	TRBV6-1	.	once	TGTGCCAGCAGTTCCCTCCGGGACGAGCAGTACTTC	CASSSLRDEQYF
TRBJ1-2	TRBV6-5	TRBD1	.	TGTGCCAGCAGCGACGACAGGGACCAGCACTATGGCTACACCTTC	CASSDDRDQHYGYTF
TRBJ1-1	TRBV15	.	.	TGTGCCACCAGCAGAACAGGGCCTCTGAACACTGAAGCTTTCTTT	CATSRTGPLNTEAFF
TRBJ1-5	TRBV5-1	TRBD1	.	TGCGCCAGCAGCTTGACAGGGGTCCAGCCCCAGCATTTT	CASSLTGVQPQHF
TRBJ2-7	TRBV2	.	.	TGTGCCAGCAACGCAGGGGAGAGCTCCTACGAGCAGTACTTC	CASNAGESSYEQYF
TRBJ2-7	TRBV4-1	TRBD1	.	TGCGCCAGCAGCCAAGACCTCGGACAGGGCTCCTACGAGCAGTACTTC	CASSQDLGQGSYEQYF
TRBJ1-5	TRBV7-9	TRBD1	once	TGTGCCAGCAGCTTTGGGACAGGCAATAATCAGCCCCAGCATTTT	CASSFGTGNNQPQHF
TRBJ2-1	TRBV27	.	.	TGTGCCAGCAGTTCGACGTGGGGGGCTAGCGGAAACAATGAGCAGTTCTTC	CASSSTWGASGNNEQFF
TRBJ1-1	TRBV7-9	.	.	TGTGCCAGCAGACCGACTAGGAGCTCTGAAGCTTTCTTT	CASRPTRSSEAFF
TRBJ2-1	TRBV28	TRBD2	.	TGTGCCAGCAAGGAGCGGGGGGGCGGGAATGAGCAGTTCTTC	CASKERGGGNEQFF
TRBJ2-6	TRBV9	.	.	TGTGCCAGCAGCGTAGAAGCTTCCTCTGGGGCCAACGTCCTGACTTTC	CASSVEASSGANVLTF
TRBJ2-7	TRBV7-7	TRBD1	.	TGTGCCAGCAGCCCAAAAGCACCCGGACAGGGACCCTACGAGCAGTACTTC	CASSPKAPGQGPYEQYF
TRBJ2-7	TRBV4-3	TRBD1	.	TGCGCCAGCAGCCCCGGGACAGGGTTCTACGAGCAGTACTTC	CASSPGTGFYEQYF
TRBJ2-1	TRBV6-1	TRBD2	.	TGTGCCAGCAGTGAACCAGCGGGGGGCTATAATGAGCAGTTCTTC	CASSEPAGGYNEQFF
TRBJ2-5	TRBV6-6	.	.	TGTGCCACCGCCGCTCATTCCACACAAGAGACCCAGTACTTC	CATAAHSTQETQYF
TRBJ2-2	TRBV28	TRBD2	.	TGTGCCAGCAGTTGGGGACTAGCGAACACCGGGGAGCTGTTTTTT	CASSWGLANTGELFF
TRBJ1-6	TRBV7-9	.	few	TGTGCCAGCAGCTTGGGGCGCCTCAATTCACCCCTCCACTTT	CASSLGRLNSPLHF
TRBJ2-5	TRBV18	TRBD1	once	TGTGCCAGCTCACCACCGACAGGGTCTGGGGAGACCCAGTACTTC	CASSPPTGSGETQYF
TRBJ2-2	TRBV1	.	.	TGCACCAGCAGCCAAGGGGGCTACACCGGGGAGCTGTTTTTT	CTSSQGGYTGELFF
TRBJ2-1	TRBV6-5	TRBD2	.	TGTGCCAGCAGGAAACTAGCGGGGAGTTACAATGAGCAGTTCTTC	CASRKLAGSYNEQFF